Shown below are 24 T cell receptor beta chains from a single sample sequenced in a study of Graves' ophthalmopathy and Graves' hyperthyroidism (dated by TCRdb to 2016 to 2019). The listed sequencing device is Illumina HiSeq 2000. For repertoire sequencing, TCR beta CDR3 regions were amplified from RNA transcripts. A first-round RT-PCR used HTBI primers with the Qiagen OneStep RT-PCR kit, followed by a second-round multiplex PCR, size selection and purification. TCRdb handled the public reads itself, with Q25 trimming in fastp and clone calling in MiXCR, and kept productive beta chains. CDR3 protein sequences are deduplicated, and each keeps its most common genes and DNA. Within this sample are fewer than 650,000 distinct CDR3 sequences, with 20% to 25% of them counted one time only. The leading ten clones occupy approximately 7% of the sample. What was sequenced was peripheral blood. The receptors here all came from a woman under 30 with stable Graves' hyperthyroidism. Some clones in this sample may be carry-over from other donors' samples. Donor details come from another sample of the same person, matched by shared clones.

The V and J genes are TRBV6-8 and TRBJ1-5; 9 bases line up with TRBD1. Trimming at V came to 4 bases and at J to 3 bases, leaving 16 bases not matched to a gene. Germline values: CDR1 MNHGY, CDR2 SAAAGT. The CDR3 has 19 residues. CDR3 DNA sequence: TGTGCCAGCAGTTCACAATCTGAAGGGGACAGGGAGAACAATCAGCCCCAGCATTTT. Translating it yields CASSSQSEGDRENNQPQHF.

This chain links TRBV6-2 or TRBV6-3 with TRBJ2-5; a weak D match, TRBD2 (5 bases). V was cut by 8 bases and J by 0 bases, with 7 bases left in between. Germline V gene sequence: CDR1 MNHEY, CDR2 SVGEGT. This CDR3 has 12 amino acids. The DNA of the CDR3 is TGTGCCAGCGGACTGTACCAAGAGACCCAGTACTTC. It encodes CASGLYQETQYF.

The table lists this clonotype with many counts. The V call is TRBV6-2 or TRBV6-3, the J call TRBJ1-1; no reliable D call. The germline V gene encodes CDR1 MNHEY and CDR2 SVGEGT. With 2 bases removed from V and 0 bases from J, the gap between germline ends came to 13 bases. The CDR3 covers 16 residues. CDR3: CASSYGKTSMNTEAFF. The CDR3 nucleotides read TGTGCCAGCAGTTACGGGAAGACATCCATGAACACTGAAGCTTTCTTT.

There are many counts of this clonotype. The gene calls are TRBV12-3 or TRBV12-4 and TRBJ1-1, with unresolved D. The V end lost 6 bases, the J end lost 2 bases, and 16 bases lay between the germline ends. The CDR3 has 15 residues. Written as DNA, the CDR3 is TGTGCCAGCAGGGCCCCCTGGGGAGATAACACTGAAGCTTTCTTT. Translation: CASRAPWGDNTEAFF.

This chain links TRBV10-1 with TRBJ2-5, with 7 bases aligning to TRBD1. Germline V gene sequence: CDR1 WNHNN, CDR2 SYGVQD (reference sequence). The CDR3 has 15 amino acids. The junction had 8 bases not matched to a gene; V was cut back by 3 bases and J by 4 bases. The CDR3 loop reads CASSDPGTARETQYF. In nucleotides, the CDR3 is TGCGCCAGCAGTGACCCCGGGACAGCCCGAGAGACCCAGTACTTC.

The chain links TRBV28 to TRBJ2-7; 9 bases fit TRBD1. The CDR3 runs 14 residues. J was trimmed by 6 bases and V by 5 bases; bases with no gene match: 8. CDR1 is MDHEN and CDR2 is SYDVKM in the germline V gene. This chain's CDR3 is CASSQGDRAVEQYF. In DNA, the CDR3 is TGTGCCAGCAGTCAAGGGGACAGGGCGGTCGAGCAGTACTTC.

The chain employs TRBV28 and TRBJ2-2; D is undetermined. Trimming stripped 9 bases from V and 1 base from J, with 9 bases between. The germline gives CDR1 MDHEN, CDR2 SYDVKM. There are 13 residues in the CDR3. CDR3 DNA: TGTGCCAGTTGTCGAGGGAACACCGGGGAGCTGTTTTTT. Its translation is CASCRGNTGELFF.

This clonotype has at least ten counts. J is TRBJ2-7 and V is TRBV11-2, with 11 bases aligning to TRBD1. This CDR3 comprises 15 residues. Germline assignment: CDR1 SGHAT and CDR2 FQNNGV. The V segment lost 1 base and the J segment 1 base; nucleotides outside the gene matches: 0. The CDR3 region has the DNA TGTGCCAGCAGCTTAGGGGACAGGGGGTCCTACGAGCAGTACTTC. Residues: CASSLGDRGSYEQYF.

This clonotype was seen once. V gene TRBV12-3 or TRBV12-4 combines with J gene TRBJ1-1; D unclear. V dropped 4 bases and J dropped 1 base, with 13 bases sitting between them. The CDR3 is 15 residues long. The CDR3 DNA sequence: TGTGCCAGCAGTTCCCCCGACAAGAAGAACACTGAAGCTTTCTTT. This encodes CASSSPDKKNTEAFF.

This chain joins TRBV20-1 and TRBJ1-3; D is ambiguous. There are 13 residues in the CDR3. V was clipped by 5 bases and J by 8 bases, with 16 bases between them. CDR1 is DFQATT, CDR2 SNEGSKA, per germline (reference sequence). The CDR3 bases are TGCAGTGCTCCCCCGAGCGGAGGACACACCATATATTTT. It codes for CSAPPSGGHTIYF.

This clonotype has a count of ten or more. V and J are TRBV20-1 and TRBJ2-7, with 9 bases fitting TRBD2. CDR1 and CDR2 (germline): DFQATT, SNEGSKA (reference sequence). This CDR3 is 13 amino acids long. The V gene end was trimmed by 6 bases and the J gene end by 5 bases; junction bases not matched to a gene: 8. The CDR3 loop is CSAWLAGSDEQYF. CDR3 DNA sequence: TGCAGTGCCTGGCTAGCGGGAAGCGACGAGCAGTACTTC.

This sequence joins TRBV28 and TRBJ2-7; 8 positions match TRBD2. The junction had 5 bases not matched to a gene; V was cut back by 8 bases and J by 2 bases. The length of the CDR3 is 13 residues. Germline lookup yields CDR1 MDHEN and CDR2 SYDVKM. The CDR3 nucleotides read TGTGCCAGCCACGGGGGGGCCGCCTACGAGCAGTACTTC. Translated: CASHGGAAYEQYF.

This clonotype was recorded many times. V usage is TRBV12-3 or TRBV12-4 and J usage is TRBJ2-7; 9 positions match TRBD1. CDR3 length equals 14 residues. V dropped 6 bases and J dropped 2; count of bases not matched to a gene: 5. As DNA, the CDR3 is TGTGCCAGCAGGCGCGGACAGGGGACCTACGAGCAGTACTTC. This translates into CASRRGQGTYEQYF.

This clonotype was detected many times. The rearrangement uses TRBV9 and TRBJ2-5; D is possibly TRBD2 (6 bases). This CDR3 has 15 residues. CDR1 and CDR2 (germline): SGDLS, YYNGEE. Trimming took 2 bases from V and 2 from J, leaving 13 bases between them. As DNA, the CDR3 is TGTGCCAGCAGCGTGGAGGGTTGGGCGCAAGAGACCCAGTACTTC. Translation: CASSVEGWAQETQYF. The complete variable domain, with remaining parts taken from reference TRBV9 and TRBJ2-5, reads DSGVTQTPKHLITATGQRVTLRCSPRSGDLSVYWYQQSLDQGLQFLIQYYNGEERAKGNILERFSAQQFPDLHSELNLSSLELGDSALYFCASSVEGWAQETQYFGPGTRLLVL.

The chain combines TRBV24-1 with TRBJ2-5, with 7 bases lining up with TRBD1. The CDR3 contains 15 residues. Unmatched junction bases numbered 9, after V lost 4 bases and J lost 5 bases. Germline assignment: CDR1 KGHDR and CDR2 SFDVKD. The CDR3 DNA is TGTGCCACCAGTGACCCCGACAGGGATCGGGAGACCCAGTACTTC. This sequence encodes CATSDPDRDRETQYF.

This clonotype was picked up many times. J is TRBJ2-7 and V is TRBV2, with D maybe TRBD1 (5 bases). From germline, CDR1 is SNHLY and CDR2 FYNNEI. Between the trimmed V and J ends, which lost 1 base and 3 bases, there was a span of 10 bases. The CDR3 loop spans 14 amino acids. Here the CDR3 DNA reads TGTGCCAGCAGTGAAGGGAGACAGCGCTACGAGCAGTACTTC. It codes for CASSEGRQRYEQYF.

V is TRBV6-2 or TRBV6-3 and J is TRBJ2-5; 9 bases are a match to TRBD2. The CDR3 has 15 amino acids. Germline-derived CDR1 and CDR2 are MNHEY and SVGEGT. The V gene end was trimmed by 7 bases and the J gene end by 4 bases; junction bases not matched to a gene: 10. As DNA, the CDR3 is TGTGCCAGCATCAACTTAGCGGGAGTTGGAGAGACCCAGTACTTC. Residues: CASINLAGVGETQYF.

In its sample, this clonotype was seen a few times. V and J are TRBV6-1 and TRBJ2-2; no definite D call. This CDR3 contains 14 residues. Trimming left V 4 bases short and J 3 bases short, with 9 bases between. Germline loops: CDR1 MNHNS, CDR2 SASEGT. The CDR3 bases are TGTGCCAGCAGTGCTAATACGGACACCGGGGAGCTGTTTTTT. Translation gives CASSANTDTGELFF.

The rearrangement links TRBV7-9 to TRBJ1-1; D gene ambiguous. V was trimmed by 3 bases and J by 5 bases, leaving 13 bases between them. Germline V gene sequence: CDR1 SEHNR, CDR2 FQNEAQ (reference sequence). The CDR3 loop spans 14 amino acids. CDR3 sequence (DNA): TGTGCCAGCAGCTTGAGCCACGGATTAACTGAAGCTTTCTTT. Protein sequence: CASSLSHGLTEAFF.

About this clonotype itself: Likely a read error: the CDR3 ends without its conserved phenylalanine or tryptophan. V usage is TRBV12-3 or TRBV12-4 and J usage is TRBJ2-5, with 7 bases matching TRBD2. Losses at the gene ends were 5 bases for V and 9 bases for J; bases not matched to a gene: 12. The CDR3 runs to 14 residues. The CDR3 reads CASSGLVWDESQYY. The CDR3 DNA reads TGTGCCAGCAGTGGACTAGTGTGGGATGAGTCCCAGTACTAC.

This clonotype was seen ten or more times. The V call is TRBV15, the J call TRBJ2-4, with TRBD1 as a possible D gene (5 bases). The CDR3 totals 16 residues. V was trimmed by 0 bases and J by 2 bases, leaving 11 bases between them. Germline CDR1 and CDR2: LNHNV and YYDKDF (reference sequence). The CDR3 protein is CATSRDPSGPKNIQYF. DNA of the CDR3: TGTGCCACCAGCAGAGATCCATCAGGGCCCAAAAACATTCAGTACTTC.

This chain links TRBV4-1 with TRBJ2-7; D is unclear. Germline V gene sequence: CDR1 MGHRA, CDR2 YSYEKL. The CDR3 sequence is 12 residues long. The germline V and J ends were trimmed by 0 bases and 5 bases, with 5 bases remaining between them. CDR3 amino acids: CASSQDDNEQYF. CDR3 in DNA: TGCGCCAGCAGCCAAGATGACAACGAGCAGTACTTC.

This clonotype was counted at least ten times. The CDR3 here is CASSFSSVETQYF. The CDR3 DNA sequence: TGTGCCAGCAGTTTTTCTAGTGTGGAGACCCAGTACTTC. The chain couples TRBV12-3 or TRBV12-4 to TRBJ2-5; the D is unclear. Trimming left V 3 bases short and J 5 bases short, with 10 bases between. The CDR3 spans 13 residues.

This clonotype was counted ten times or more. The V gene is TRBV11-2, the J gene TRBJ2-7; D is ambiguous. CDR1 is SGHAT, CDR2 FQNNGV, per germline. CDR3 length equals 12 residues. V dropped 11 bases and J dropped 4 bases, with 15 bases sitting between them. The CDR3 sequence is CAVAGLTYEQYF. DNA of the CDR3: TGTGCCGTGGCAGGTCTTACGTACGAGCAGTACTTC.